The following is a T cell receptor (beta chain) sequence with its context. The data were obtained in a study of T cell responses to AZD1222 COVID-19 vaccine. TCRdb's copy holds only in-frame clones and misses some; the assay was immunoSEQ multiplex PCR. The sample lists fewer than 95,000 clones; around 89% were seen once. The CDR3 runs to 14 residues. Germline V gene sequence: CDR1 WSHSY, CDR2 SAAADI. Losses at the gene ends were 4 bases for V and 0 bases for J; bases not matched to a gene: 1. This TCR was sampled from an adult who received the AZD1222 COVID-19 vaccine. The sequences come from peripheral blood, collected 28 days after the second AZD1222 dose. The V gene is TRBV10-2, the J gene TRBJ1-2, with TRBD1 matching over 8 bases. For the CDR3, the DNA is TGCGCCAGCAGTGGGACAGGGACTAACTATGGCTACACCTTC. Its protein product is CASSGTGTNYGYTF.